This T cell receptor (beta chain) was recorded in a study of CD8 T cells in Susac syndrome. The CDR3 is 17 residues long. V was clipped by 0 bases and J by 4 bases; unmatched bases: 6. Germline loops: CDR1 SGHRS, CDR2 YFSETQ. Random hexamers served to reverse transcribe roughly 0.45 to 1 ug RNA. TCRdb re-derived calls from the immunoSEQ multiplex PCR reads in MiXCR, one entry per CDR3 protein. The table includes under 250,000 distinct CDR3 sequences, 90% to 95% detected once. The rearrangement uses TRBV5-1 and TRBJ2-5, with 13 bases lining up with TRBD2. This receptor was obtained from a human donor with multiple sclerosis. Sequencing used CD4+ T cells from PBMCs. DNA of the CDR3: TGCGCCAGCAGCTTGGGGACTAGCGGGAGAGGGGCAGAGACCCAGTACTTC. Encoded protein: CASSLGTSGRGAETQYF.